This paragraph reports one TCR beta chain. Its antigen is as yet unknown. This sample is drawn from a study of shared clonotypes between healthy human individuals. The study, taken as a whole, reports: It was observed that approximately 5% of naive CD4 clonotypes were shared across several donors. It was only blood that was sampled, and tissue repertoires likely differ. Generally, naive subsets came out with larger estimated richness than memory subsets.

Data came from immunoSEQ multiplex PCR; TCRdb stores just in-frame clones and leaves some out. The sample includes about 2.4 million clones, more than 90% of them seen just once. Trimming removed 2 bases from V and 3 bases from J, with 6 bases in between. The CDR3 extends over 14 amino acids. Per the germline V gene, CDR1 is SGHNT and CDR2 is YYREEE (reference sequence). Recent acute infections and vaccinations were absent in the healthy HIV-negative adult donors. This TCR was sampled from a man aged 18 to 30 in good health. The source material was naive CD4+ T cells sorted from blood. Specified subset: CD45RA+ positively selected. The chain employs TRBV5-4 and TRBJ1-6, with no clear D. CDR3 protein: CASSLGLYNSPLHF. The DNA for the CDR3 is TGTGCCAGCAGCTTAGGCCTCTATAATTCACCCCTCCACTTT. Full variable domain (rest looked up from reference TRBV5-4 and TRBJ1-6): ETGVTQSPTHLIKTRGQQVTLRCSSQSGHNTVSWYQQALGQGPQFIFQYYREEENGRGNFPPRFSGLQFPNYSSELNVNALELDDSALYLCASSLGLYNSPLHFGNGTRLTVT.